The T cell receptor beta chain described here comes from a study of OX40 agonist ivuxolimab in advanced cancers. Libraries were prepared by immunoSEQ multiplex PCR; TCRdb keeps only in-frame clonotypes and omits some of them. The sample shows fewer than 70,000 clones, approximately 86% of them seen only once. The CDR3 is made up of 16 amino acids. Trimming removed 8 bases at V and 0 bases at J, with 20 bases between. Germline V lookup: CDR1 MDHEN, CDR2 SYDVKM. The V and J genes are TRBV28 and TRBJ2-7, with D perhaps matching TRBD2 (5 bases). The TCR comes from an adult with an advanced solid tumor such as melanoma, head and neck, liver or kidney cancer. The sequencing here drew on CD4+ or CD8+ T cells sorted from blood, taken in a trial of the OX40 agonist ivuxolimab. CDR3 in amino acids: CASRRGKGTSSYEQYF. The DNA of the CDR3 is TGTGCCAGCCGAAGAGGGAAGGGAACTAGCTCCTACGAGCAGTACTTC.